What follows are 4 T cell receptor beta chains derived from one specimen sequenced in a study of ipilimumab plus nivolumab after autologous stem cell transplantation. Produced via immunoSEQ multiplex PCR; TCRdb's table is partial and in-frame only. Altogether 9,000 to 15,000 clones are present, about 77% being singletons, with the ten largest covering approximately 11%. The starting material was PBMCs, obtained in a trial of ipilimumab plus nivolumab as post-transplant consolidation. The source of these receptors is a male donor with multiple myeloma.

CDR3 in DNA: TGCAGCGTTGCTGGCAGCCACGAACAAAGGGGGTACGAGCAGTACTTC. It is translated as CSVAGSHEQRGYEQYF. V gene TRBV29-1 combines with J gene TRBJ2-7, with D perhaps TRBD1 (6 bases). CDR1 SQVTM and CDR2 ANQGSEA come from the germline V gene. Between the trimmed V and J ends, which lost 4 bases and 4 bases, there was a span of 23 bases. The CDR3 loop spans 16 amino acids.

The chain is built from TRBV6-4 and TRBJ2-7; D gene uncertain. Germline lookup yields CDR1 MRHNA and CDR2 SNTAGT. There are 13 residues in the CDR3. Deletions cut 0 bases from V and 2 bases from J, with 5 bases between. The CDR3 bases are TGTGCCAGCAGTGACTCTGGCGCCTACGAGCAGTACTTC. Protein product: CASSDSGAYEQYF.

The chain employs TRBV18 and TRBJ1-5; D gene ambiguous. CDR1 is KGHSH and CDR2 is LQKENI in the germline V gene. Trimming left V 5 bases short and J 0 bases short, with 14 bases between. This CDR3 has 16 amino acids. The CDR3 loop reads CASSFAGGNSNQPQHF. CDR3 nucleotides: TGTGCCAGCTCATTCGCAGGAGGAAATAGCAATCAGCCCCAGCATTTT.

The J gene is TRBJ2-5, the V gene TRBV27; D is undetermined. Trimming removed 2 bases from V and 5 bases from J, with 12 bases in between. The CDR3 has 14 amino acids. The germline gives CDR1 MNHEY, CDR2 SMNVEV (reference sequence). The CDR3 DNA is TGTGCCAGCAGTTTAGGGCCGATCCAGGAGACCCAGTACTTC. It codes for CASSLGPIQETQYF.